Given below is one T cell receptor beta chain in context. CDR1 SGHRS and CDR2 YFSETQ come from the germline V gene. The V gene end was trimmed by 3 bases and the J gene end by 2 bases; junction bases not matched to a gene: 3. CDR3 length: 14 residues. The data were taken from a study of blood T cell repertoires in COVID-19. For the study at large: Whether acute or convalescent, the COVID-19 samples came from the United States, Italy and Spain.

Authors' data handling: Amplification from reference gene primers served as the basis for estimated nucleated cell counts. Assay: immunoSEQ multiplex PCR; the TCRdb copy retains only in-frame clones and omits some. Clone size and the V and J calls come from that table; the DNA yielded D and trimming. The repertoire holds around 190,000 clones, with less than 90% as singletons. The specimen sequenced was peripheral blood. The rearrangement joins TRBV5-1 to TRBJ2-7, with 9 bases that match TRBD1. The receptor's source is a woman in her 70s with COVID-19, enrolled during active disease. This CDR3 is CASSWDRATYEQYF. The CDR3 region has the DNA TGCGCCAGCAGCTGGGACAGGGCCACCTACGAGCAGTACTTC.